The 32 T cell receptor beta chains given below trace back to one sample, sequenced in a study of blood T cell repertoires in COVID-19. Sequencing used immunoSEQ multiplex PCR; TCRdb keeps in-frame clones, though not all of them. The sample carries 120,000 or so clones, roughly 90% recorded once. Sequenced: peripheral blood. Receptors originate from a man over 45 with active COVID-19.

The J gene is TRBJ1-5, the V gene TRBV6-5; 8 bases align to TRBD1. Germline-derived CDR1 and CDR2 are MNHEY and SVGAGI. Trimming removed 4 bases from V and 2 bases from J; junction bases left unmatched: 7. CDR3 length: 16 amino acids. CDR3 sequence reads: CASSSGTGGGNQPQHF. The CDR3 bases are TGTGCCAGCAGTTCAGGGACAGGTGGAGGCAATCAGCCCCAGCATTTT.

This chain joins TRBV19 and TRBJ2-1; possible D gene TRBD2, 5 bases. V was shortened by 8 bases and J by 0 bases, with 14 bases between the two germline ends. The germline CDR1 and CDR2 sequences are LNHDA and SQIVND (reference sequence). CDR3 length: 15 amino acids. The chain's CDR3 is CASEGRTSSYNEQFF. The CDR3 nucleotides read TGTGCCAGTGAGGGCAGAACTAGCTCCTACAATGAGCAGTTCTTC.

The chain has TRBV12-5 and TRBJ2-3; tentatively, D is TRBD2 (6 bases). The CDR3 loop spans 15 amino acids. With 5 bases removed from V and 1 base from J, the gap between germline ends came to 13 bases. CDR1 is LGHNT and CDR2 is FRNRAP in the germline V gene. The CDR3 DNA reads as TGTGCTAGTGGTACCGGGACTGCACGCACAGATACGCAGTATTTT. Translated, it gives CASGTGTARTDTQYF.

This clone was seen many times. The chain combines TRBV6-1 with TRBJ1-6; 8 bases are a match to TRBD1. The junction had 11 bases not matched to a gene; V was cut back by 4 bases and J by 6 bases. The length of the CDR3 is 17 residues. Germline CDR1 is MNHNS and CDR2 is SASEGT. CDR3 in amino acids: CASSATLPGQVNSPLHF. The CDR3 DNA follows: TGTGCCAGCAGTGCCACGCTACCGGGACAGGTTAATTCACCCCTCCACTTT.

The chain carries TRBV6-1 and TRBJ1-2; D call uncertain. Trimming pared 2 bases from V and 6 bases from J, leaving 10 bases between. Germline V lookup: CDR1 MNHNS, CDR2 SASEGT. This CDR3 has 13 residues. CDR3 residues: CASSETGRDGYTF. CDR3 nucleotide sequence: TGTGCCAGCAGTGAAACGGGGAGGGATGGCTACACCTTC.

This chain connects TRBV25-1 to TRBJ2-7, with 7 bases identical to TRBD1. CDR3 size: 12 residues. J lost 6 bases, V lost 5 bases, and 4 bases had no gene match. CDR1 and CDR2 (germline): MGHDK, SYGVNS. The CDR3 reads CASSYTGAEQYV. The CDR3 nucleotides are TGTGCCAGCAGTTACACAGGGGCCGAGCAGTACGTC.

The V gene is TRBV3-1 (or the pseudogene TRBV3-2), the J gene TRBJ2-1, with TRBD2 matching over 11 bases. The length of the CDR3 is 17 residues. Germline assignment: CDR1 LGHDT and CDR2 YNNKEL (reference sequence). Trimming at V came to 2 bases and at J to 0 bases, leaving 3 bases not matched to a gene. This CDR3 reads CASSQFTSGSSYNEQFF. As DNA, the CDR3 is TGTGCCAGCAGCCAATTTACTAGCGGGAGCTCCTACAATGAGCAGTTCTTC.

This chain uses TRBV24-1 with TRBJ2-1, with 9 bases aligning to TRBD2. The germline V gene has CDR1 KGHDR and CDR2 SFDVKD. CDR3 size: 15 residues. Germline trimming cut 6 bases from V and 8 bases from J; bases unmatched to any gene: 10. CDR3 region: CATSPADSGGDEQFF. CDR3 DNA sequence: TGTGCCACCAGTCCCGCGGATAGCGGGGGCGATGAGCAGTTCTTC.

The chain employs TRBV3-1 (or the pseudogene TRBV3-2) and TRBJ2-7; D is perhaps TRBD2 (6 bases). Trimming left V 1 base short and J 5 bases short, with 12 bases between. From germline, CDR1 is LGHDT and CDR2 YNNKEL (reference sequence). This CDR3 is 14 amino acids long. The CDR3 spells CASSQVGGFHEQYF. CDR3 DNA sequence: TGTGCCAGCAGCCAAGTTGGAGGGTTCCACGAGCAGTACTTC.

The V and J genes are TRBV30 and TRBJ1-3, with D possibly matching TRBD1 (5 bases). The V gene lost 3 bases and the J gene lost 3 bases, with 12 bases spanning the gap. Germline lookup yields CDR1 GTSNPN and CDR2 SVGIG (reference sequence). CDR3 size: 14 residues. CDR3 nucleotide sequence: TGTGCCTGGAGAGGAAGGGGCTTTGGAAACACCATATATTTT. This gives the protein CAWRGRGFGNTIYF.

This clone was seen only once. The rearrangement joins TRBV11-2 to TRBJ2-7; 10 nucleotides match TRBD1. The length of the CDR3 is 14 residues. Trimming removed 3 bases from V and 4 bases from J; junction bases left unmatched: 3. Germline-derived CDR1 and CDR2 are SGHAT and FQNNGV. The CDR3 sequence is CASSFGTGDYEQYV. CDR3 coding DNA: TGTGCCAGCAGCTTCGGGACAGGGGATTACGAGCAGTACGTC.

The chain recombines TRBV5-1 with TRBJ2-1, with TRBD2 matching over 7 bases. Trimming removed 0 bases from V and 2 bases from J; junction bases left unmatched: 2. This CDR3 is 15 amino acids long. Germline CDR1 and CDR2: SGHRS and YFSETQ. CDR3 sequence (DNA): TGCGCCAGCAGCTTGGTAGCGGGTCCCTACAATGAGCAGTTCTTC. This gives the protein CASSLVAGPYNEQFF.

CDR3 sequence reads: CASSQDTTTDTQYF. Written as DNA, the CDR3 is TGTGCCAGCAGCCAAGATACTACCACAGATACGCAGTATTTT. The gene calls are TRBV4-2 and TRBJ2-3; D call uncertain. V dropped 0 bases and J dropped 2 bases, with 6 bases sitting between them. Germline loops: CDR1 LGHNA, CDR2 YNFKEQ. This CDR3 is 14 amino acids long.

V gene TRBV19 combines with J gene TRBJ2-2; 7 bases agree with TRBD2. J gave up 6 bases and V 7 bases, and 8 bases lay outside the gene matches. This CDR3 comprises 14 residues. In germline, CDR1 is LNHDA, CDR2 SQIVND (reference sequence). The CDR3 bases are TGTGCCAGTAACCCGCTAGCGGCGGCCGGGGAGCTGTTTTTT. Translation gives CASNPLAAAGELFF.

The chain links TRBV5-1 to TRBJ2-1; 9 bases match TRBD1. V lost 4 bases and J lost 2; bases outside the gene matches: 4. The CDR3 consists of 15 residues. CDR1 and CDR2 from the germline V gene are SGHRS and YFSETQ. This chain's CDR3 is CASSPGQGAYNEQFF. Written as DNA, the CDR3 is TGCGCCAGCAGCCCGGGACAGGGAGCCTACAATGAGCAGTTCTTC.

This clone came up a few times. This chain links TRBV5-8 with TRBJ1-2, with no clear D. The CDR3 length is 15 residues. The V gene lost 7 bases and the J gene lost 0 bases, with 16 bases spanning the gap. From germline, CDR1 is SGHTS and CDR2 YDEGEE. The CDR3 bases are TGTGCCAGCTGCACCGTTCCGGGAGCTAACTATGGCTACACCTTC. Protein sequence: CASCTVPGANYGYTF.

This clone was seen at least ten times. The chain has TRBV5-1 and TRBJ2-7, with TRBD2 identical over 11 bases. V was clipped by 2 bases and J by 0 bases; unmatched bases: 7. The CDR3 sequence is 17 residues long. The germline V gene has CDR1 SGHRS and CDR2 YFSETQ. The CDR3 region has the DNA TGCGCCAGCAGCTTTCGTAGCGGGAGGGACCGCTCCTACGAGCAGTACGTC. Its protein is CASSFRSGRDRSYEQYV.

V is TRBV10-2 and J is TRBJ2-3, with D maybe TRBD2 (6 bases). The CDR3 length is 15 residues. Germline V CDR1 and CDR2: WSHSY, SAAADI. V was clipped by 6 bases and J by 1 base, with 14 bases between them. For the CDR3, the DNA is TGCGCCAGCAGGGGGGGAACATTTGGCACAGATACGCAGTATTTT. Its translation: CASRGGTFGTDTQYF.

This clone occurred once. The chain links TRBV9 to TRBJ1-3; 8 bases map to TRBD1. The CDR3 contains 16 residues. Germline CDR1 reads SGDLS; CDR2 reads YYNGEE. The J segment lost 0 bases and the V segment lost 4 bases, leaving 6 bases of the junction unmatched. This CDR3 is CASSLGQGHSGNTIYF. DNA for the CDR3: TGTGCCAGCAGCCTAGGACAGGGCCACTCTGGAAACACCATATATTTT.

The chain employs TRBV5-5 and TRBJ1-1; no clear D gene. V lost 3 bases to trimming and J lost 1 base, with 10 bases between them. CDR3 length equals 14 residues. Germline V lookup: CDR1 SGHKS, CDR2 YYEKEE (reference sequence). Here the CDR3 DNA reads TGTGCCAGCAGCTACACAAACAGGAACACTGAAGCTTTCTTT. Its protein product is CASSYTNRNTEAFF.

The chain is built from TRBV18 and TRBJ2-1; D uncertain. V was cut by 1 base and J by 5 bases, with 3 bases left in between. CDR1 KGHSH and CDR2 LQKENI come from the germline V gene. The CDR3 loop spans 12 amino acids. CDR3 sequence reads: CASSPRNNEQFF. As DNA, the CDR3 is TGTGCCAGCTCACCACGTAACAATGAGCAGTTCTTC.

This clone showed up just once. The chain links TRBV7-2 to TRBJ2-7, with D possibly TRBD1 on 7 matching bases. The CDR3 is made up of 16 amino acids. CDR1 SGHTA and CDR2 FQGNSA come from the germline V gene. V shed 5 bases and J shed 2 bases, with 19 bases lying between them. CDR3 region: CASSLAGQGGTYEQYV. The CDR3 DNA reads TGTGCCAGCAGCCTCGCGGGGCAGGGGGGAACCTACGAGCAGTACGTC.

The chain carries TRBV19 and TRBJ2-1; a possible D gene is TRBD1 (5 bases). Germline-derived CDR1 and CDR2 are LNHDA and SQIVND (reference sequence). The CDR3 loop spans 14 amino acids. Trimming shortened V by 9 bases and J by 6 bases, and 18 bases separated the two germline ends. The CDR3 here is CASSRKGLVNEQFF. In DNA form, the CDR3 reads TGTGCCAGCAGCCGAAAGGGGCTTGTCAATGAGCAGTTCTTC.

The rearrangement uses TRBV6-5 and TRBJ2-1; 10 bases map to TRBD2. V lost 6 bases to trimming and J lost 7 bases; unmatched junction nucleotides: 9. The CDR3 extends over 15 amino acids. Germline CDR1 and CDR2: MNHEY and SVGAGI. Here the CDR3 reads CASRRASGGRNEQFF. CDR3 DNA sequence: TGTGCCAGCAGAAGGGCTAGCGGGGGTAGAAATGAGCAGTTCTTC.

V usage is TRBV11-3 and J usage is TRBJ2-1; D is perhaps TRBD2 (6 bases). The germline V gene has CDR1 SGHNT and CDR2 YENEEA. V gave up 5 bases and J gave up 12 bases, with 14 bases separating them. The CDR3 extends over 12 amino acids. Here the CDR3 DNA reads TGTGCCAGCAGCGGGACTGGACGCGGGCAGTTCTTC. It yields the protein CASSGTGRGQFF. Supplemented by reference TRBV11-3 and TRBJ2-1, the full variable domain reads EAGVVQSPRYKIIEKKQPVAFWCNPISGHNTLYWYLQNLGQGPELLIRYENEEAVDDSQLPKDRFSAERLKGVDSTLKIQPAELGDSAVYLCASSGTGRGQFFGPGTRLTVL.

The rearrangement joins TRBV5-6 to TRBJ2-7, with TRBD1 matching 8 bases. The CDR3 is 14 amino acids. Germline V gives CDR1 SGHDT, CDR2 YYEEEE. The V segment lost 6 bases and the J segment 4 bases; nucleotides outside the gene matches: 9. The CDR3 DNA reads as TGTGCCAGCACGCGACAGGGGAGCGGTTACGAGCAGTACGTC. It specifies CASTRQGSGYEQYV.

The J gene is TRBJ2-2, the V gene TRBV7-9; D perhaps matches TRBD1 (6 bases). This CDR3 comprises 17 residues. V was trimmed by 2 bases and J by 0 bases, leaving 13 bases between them. CDR1 and CDR2 (germline): SEHNR, FQNEAQ (reference sequence). The CDR3 coding sequence is TGTGCCAGCAGCTTAACGTTTGGGACACCGAACACCGGGGAGCTGTTTTTT. It codes for CASSLTFGTPNTGELFF.

This clone turned up a few times. Here the CDR3 reads CATSTPAGTGDNYGYTF. As DNA, the CDR3 is TGTGCCACCAGCACCCCGGCGGGGACAGGGGATAACTATGGCTACACCTTC. The chain has TRBV15 and TRBJ1-2, with TRBD1 matching 10 bases. The germline V gene has CDR1 LNHNV and CDR2 YYDKDF (reference sequence). The V gene end was trimmed by 4 bases and the J gene end by 1 base; junction bases not matched to a gene: 9. The CDR3 loop spans 17 amino acids.

This chain links TRBV19 with TRBJ2-6; 10 bases align to TRBD2. The germline V gene has CDR1 LNHDA and CDR2 SQIVND (reference sequence). Unmatched junction bases numbered 7, after V lost 5 bases and J lost 0 bases. The CDR3 is 18 residues long. Here the CDR3 reads CASSAQLAGISGANVLTF. The CDR3 bases are TGTGCCAGTAGTGCGCAACTAGCGGGAATCTCTGGGGCCAACGTCCTGACTTTC. The full variable domain, its missing parts supplied by reference TRBV19 and TRBJ2-6, is DGGITQSPKYLFRKEGQNVTLSCEQNLNHDAMYWYRQDPGQGLRLIYYSQIVNDFQKGDIAEGYSVSREKKESFPLTVTSAQKNPTAFYLCASSAQLAGISGANVLTFGAGSRLTVL.

V and J are TRBV5-6 and TRBJ1-2, with D hard to call. V shed 6 bases and J shed 3 bases, with 12 bases lying between them. Germline-derived CDR1 and CDR2 are SGHDT and YYEEEE. This CDR3 region has 13 residues. The CDR3 loop is CASMGQSYYGYTF. DNA of the CDR3: TGTGCCAGCATGGGCCAATCCTACTATGGCTACACCTTC.

V gene TRBV5-1 combines with J gene TRBJ2-6; TRBD1 might be the D (6 bases). Germline V gene data show CDR1 as SGHRS and CDR2 as YFSETQ. The CDR3 spans 19 residues. Trimming took 1 base from V and 0 from J, leaving 17 bases between them. CDR3 nucleotide sequence: TGCGCCAGCAGCTTGTCAATCCCGGGACACCTCTCTGGGGCCAACGTCCTGACTTTC. Its translation: CASSLSIPGHLSGANVLTF.

The chain carries TRBV5-1 and TRBJ2-3; no clear D. The CDR3 runs to 13 residues. Trimming stripped 5 bases from V and 6 bases from J, with 13 bases between. The germline V gene encodes CDR1 SGHRS and CDR2 YFSETQ. The CDR3 spells CASRVPSSDTQYF. The CDR3 nucleotides read TGCGCCAGCAGGGTCCCATCTAGTGATACGCAGTATTTT.